Listed below are T cell receptor beta chains from one sample, sequenced in a study of CD8+ T cells in alopecia areata. The method was immunoSEQ multiplex PCR; TCRdb's version includes in-frame clones alone and lacks a portion of them. This table has about 140,000 clones, around 57% appearing once. The sample was CD4+ T cells sorted from blood. The source is a human donor in good health. Both conserved end residues are part of each CDR3.

TRBV4-1	TRBJ2-7	CASSRDSYEQYF
TRBV28	TRBJ2-7	CASSLSNPYEQYF
TRBV28	TRBJ2-1	CASSSQTSVSPLAAYNEQFF
TRBV29-1	TRBJ2-7	CSVASTPSYEQYF
TRBV14	TRBJ1-2	CASSQDLEGGYTF
TRBV19	TRBJ2-1	CASTPAGRQGGLNEQFF
TRBV27	TRBJ1-2	CASRASGALGGYTF
TRBV5-1	TRBJ2-5	CASSLVGQETQYF
TRBV27	TRBJ2-6	CASSFPEAAGANVLTF
TRBV5-1	TRBJ2-2	CASSFLRGPNTGELFF
TRBV25-1	TRBJ1-2	CASSDRDRDINGYTF
TRBV5-1	TRBJ2-6	CASSSGTVLTF
TRBV5-1	TRBJ2-7	CASSLAALPGEQYF
TRBV29-1	TRBJ2-3	CSKTTGRVADTQYF
TRBV6-5	TRBJ1-5	CASSYTPDQPQHF
TRBV27	TRBJ2-3	CASSFQDSTDTQYF
TRBV15	TRBJ2-4	CATSSFSGRLGKNIQYF
TRBV29-1	TRBJ2-1	CSVMGDRVSYNEQFF
TRBV15	TRBJ1-1	CATSRAGSGTEAFF
TRBV2	TRBJ1-5	CASSDREYDQPQHF
TRBV30	TRBJ2-7	CAYGQTRSEQYF
TRBV5-1	TRBJ2-3	CASSPQLGGVRTDTQYF
TRBV13	TRBJ2-5	CASSSWTGGEETQYF
TRBV28	TRBJ2-5	CASRGSSETQYF
TRBV29-1	TRBJ2-1	CSVEGGNQFRGSYNEQFF
TRBV29-1	TRBJ2-5	CSVAFSQETQYF